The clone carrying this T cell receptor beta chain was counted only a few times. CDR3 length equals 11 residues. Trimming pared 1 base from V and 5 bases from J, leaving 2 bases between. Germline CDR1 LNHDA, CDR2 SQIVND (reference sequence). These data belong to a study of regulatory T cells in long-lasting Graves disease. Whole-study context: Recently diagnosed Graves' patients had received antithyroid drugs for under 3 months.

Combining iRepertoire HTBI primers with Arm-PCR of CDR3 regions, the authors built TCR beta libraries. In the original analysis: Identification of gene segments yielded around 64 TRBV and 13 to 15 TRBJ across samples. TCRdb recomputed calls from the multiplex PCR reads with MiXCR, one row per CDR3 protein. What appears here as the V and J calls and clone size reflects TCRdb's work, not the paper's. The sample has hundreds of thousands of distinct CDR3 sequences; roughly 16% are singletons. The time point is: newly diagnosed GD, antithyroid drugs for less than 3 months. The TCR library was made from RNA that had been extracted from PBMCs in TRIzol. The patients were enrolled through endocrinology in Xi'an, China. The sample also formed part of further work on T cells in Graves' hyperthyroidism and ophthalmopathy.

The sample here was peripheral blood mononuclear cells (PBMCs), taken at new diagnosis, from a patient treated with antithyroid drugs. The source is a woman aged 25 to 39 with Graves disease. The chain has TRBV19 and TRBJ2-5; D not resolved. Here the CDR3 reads CASSIAETQYF. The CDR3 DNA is TGTGCCAGTAGTATAGCCGAGACCCAGTACTTC.